This T cell receptor beta chain was observed in a study of OX40 agonist ivuxolimab in advanced cancers. Sequencing used immunoSEQ multiplex PCR; TCRdb keeps in-frame clones, though not all of them. The table includes 20,000 to 25,000 clones, over 65% detected once. Trimming pared 0 bases from V and 5 bases from J, leaving 5 bases between. CDR1 SEHNR and CDR2 FQNEAQ come from the germline V gene (reference sequence). The CDR3 spans 12 residues. The TCR was taken from an adult with an advanced solid tumor such as melanoma, head and neck, liver or kidney cancer. Material: CD4+ or CD8+ T cells sorted from blood, obtained in a trial of the OX40 agonist ivuxolimab. The chain employs TRBV7-9 and TRBJ2-7; D call uncertain. CDR3 in DNA: TGTGCCAGCAGCTTAGCGAGGAACGAGCAGTACTTC. It translates to CASSLARNEQYF.